Below are 3 T cell receptor beta chains sequenced from a single sample in a study of identical twins. TCRdb fed the 5' RACE reads into MiXCR, producing one record per CDR3 protein. The repertoire includes roughly 490,000 distinct CDR3 sequences, roughly an eighth of them detected once, and about 0.94% sits in the top ten. These same records also appear under a second study, on yellow fever vaccine responses in identical twins.

The sample was CD4+ T cells sorted from blood. The source is a woman between 18 and 29 years old in good health.

Only a few counts were recorded for this clonotype. V usage is TRBV5-1 and J usage is TRBJ2-1, with 11 positions matching TRBD1. Germline V gene lookup returns CDR1 SGHRS and CDR2 YFSETQ. J gave up 4 bases and V 3 bases, and 15 bases lay outside the gene matches. The CDR3 runs 19 residues. In DNA form, the CDR3 reads TGCGCCAGCAGCTCCGTGGGCCGAGGGACAGGGGGTCAATACAATGAGCAGTTCTTC. Translating it yields CASSSVGRGTGGQYNEQFF.

V usage is TRBV5-1 and J usage is TRBJ2-6; unclear D gene. The CDR3 covers 16 residues. The germline V and J ends were trimmed by 0 bases and 3 bases, with 10 bases remaining between them. Germline CDR1 is SGHRS and CDR2 is YFSETQ. The CDR3 reads CASSLDIDGGANVLTF. The CDR3 DNA is TGCGCCAGCAGCTTGGATATTGACGGTGGGGCCAACGTCCTGACTTTC.

CDR3 sequence (DNA): TGTGCCAGCAGTTTGTCAGGGACTCATAGCACAGATACGCAGTATTTT. Its protein is CASSLSGTHSTDTQYF. The chain recombines TRBV12-3 or TRBV12-4 with TRBJ2-3, with D possibly being TRBD2 (6 bases). CDR3 length: 16 residues. Trimming shortened V by 3 bases and J by 0 bases, and 13 bases separated the two germline ends.